This is a list of T cell receptor beta chains from one sample in a study of cytomegalovirus exposure and HLA in healthy donors. Clones were read by immunoSEQ multiplex PCR, and TCRdb kept only the in-frame ones, dropping some. Of about 300,000 clones detected, 86% appear once; the ten largest clones hold less than 4.5%. Sequencing was performed on PBMCs. The receptors come from a man in his forties or fifties in good health and CMV-seropositive. CDR3s leave out the opening cysteine and the closing phenylalanine or tryptophan.

TRBJ2-3 TRBV4-1 ASSQGVAAGVADTQY
TRBJ2-7 TRBV5-1 ASSPGQGYTYEQY
TRBJ2-5 TRBV18 ASSPSTGPQETQY
TRBJ2-7 TRBV5-4 ASSFIGGGDEQY
TRBJ1-2 TRBV5-1 ASSLVGGTDGYT
TRBJ1-5 TRBV5-1 ASSAGPYQPQH
TRBJ1-1 TRBV29-1 SVLTSRRRHMNTEAF
TRBJ1-1 TRBV2 ASSDLQANTEAF
TRBJ2-1 TRBV6-5 ASSYRGRAGNEQF
TRBJ2-3 TRBV30 AWSYGGREADTQY
TRBJ2-5 TRBV21-1 ASSKRRGTPQETQY
TRBJ2-7 TRBV29-1 SVVTVISSYEQY
TRBJ1-1 TRBV27 ASSLLEGRVAF
TRBJ2-5 TRBV27 ASSFLRGPSETQY
TRBJ2-2 TRBV21-1 ASSVTRELTGELF
TRBJ2-5 TRBV5-5 ASSPPAPLVSQETQY
TRBJ2-5 TRBV5-4 ASSLWGSGRGLY
TRBJ1-5 TRBV4-1 ASSHLDSPNQPQH